The rows below give T cell receptor beta chains drawn from one sample of a study of CD8 T cells in ankylosing spondylitis. TCRdb recomputed calls from the 5' RACE reads with MiXCR, one row per CDR3 protein. Of about 210,000 distinct CDR3 sequences in the sample, 7% to 8% were seen once. The sample consisted of blood, either unsorted or a sorted T cell fraction (not recorded which). The source is a male donor with ankylosing spondylitis. Both conserved end residues are trimmed from each CDR3. Size tells how often a clone was seen (once, few, many) or the class of an expanded clone, and some rows leave it out.

v_gene: TRBV7-2; j_gene: TRBJ2-5; abundance: -; CDR3aa: ASSSRDPLRETQY
v_gene: TRBV28; j_gene: TRBJ2-5; abundance: -; CDR3aa: ASSFGRDRGIETQY
v_gene: TRBV29-1; j_gene: TRBJ1-1; abundance: many; CDR3aa: SVTWLGGQAF
v_gene: TRBV5-1; j_gene: TRBJ2-1; abundance: many; CDR3aa: ASSLRGGNNEQF
v_gene: TRBV7-9; j_gene: TRBJ2-7; abundance: -; CDR3aa: ASSFTGGNYEQY
v_gene: TRBV10-3; j_gene: TRBJ1-5; abundance: many; CDR3aa: AIGGLNQPQH
v_gene: TRBV4-1; j_gene: TRBJ2-7; abundance: many; CDR3aa: ASSQSRGGSGYEQY
v_gene: TRBV12-3/TRBV12-4; j_gene: TRBJ2-7; abundance: many; CDR3aa: ASSTGFTYEQY
v_gene: TRBV24-1; j_gene: TRBJ1-1; abundance: many; CDR3aa: ATSVGLNTEAF
v_gene: TRBV7-8; j_gene: TRBJ1-5; abundance: many; CDR3aa: ASSLRAGVINQPQH
v_gene: TRBV2; j_gene: TRBJ1-1; abundance: few; CDR3aa: ASSLNLRGQVDTEAF
v_gene: TRBV6-5; j_gene: TRBJ1-4; abundance: few; CDR3aa: ASSYSSGQVSEKLF
v_gene: TRBV28; j_gene: TRBJ2-3; abundance: -; CDR3aa: ASSPLGEEDTQY
v_gene: TRBV3-1; j_gene: TRBJ2-1; abundance: -; CDR3aa: ASSQELARIEQF
v_gene: TRBV12-3/TRBV12-4; j_gene: TRBJ2-1; abundance: -; CDR3aa: ASSLTSGGNYNEQF
v_gene: TRBV11-2; j_gene: TRBJ2-6; abundance: -; CDR3aa: ASSPGGTDRSGANVLT
v_gene: TRBV5-1; j_gene: TRBJ2-7; abundance: many; CDR3aa: ASSWVPLYEQY
v_gene: TRBV29-1; j_gene: TRBJ2-5; abundance: many; CDR3aa: SARTGSSQETQY
v_gene: TRBV20-1; j_gene: TRBJ2-7; abundance: few; CDR3aa: SAIPGRTYEQY
v_gene: TRBV2; j_gene: TRBJ2-7; abundance: many; CDR3aa: ASTSGTAYEQY
v_gene: TRBV6-1; j_gene: TRBJ2-7; abundance: few; CDR3aa: ASTPGTAIYEQY
v_gene: TRBV12-3/TRBV12-4; j_gene: TRBJ2-1; abundance: few; CDR3aa: ASSLGWDREF
v_gene: TRBV2; j_gene: TRBJ1-1; abundance: many; CDR3aa: ASRGHRGVDTEAF
v_gene: TRBV7-2; j_gene: TRBJ2-1; abundance: many; CDR3aa: ASSFFKAGAYNEQF
v_gene: TRBV4-3; j_gene: TRBJ1-1; abundance: many; CDR3aa: ASSQKDKLTTEAF
v_gene: TRBV7-6; j_gene: TRBJ1-2; abundance: -; CDR3aa: ASSLGGPGSYGYT
v_gene: TRBV4-3; j_gene: TRBJ2-6; abundance: many; CDR3aa: ASSQGDSGSGANVLT
v_gene: TRBV9; j_gene: TRBJ2-5; abundance: many; CDR3aa: ASSVDRQETQY
v_gene: TRBV15; j_gene: TRBJ2-1; abundance: many; CDR3aa: ATSRDRAYNEQF
v_gene: TRBV30; j_gene: TRBJ2-7; abundance: -; CDR3aa: AWGPSSEQY
v_gene: TRBV4-2; j_gene: TRBJ1-2; abundance: many; CDR3aa: ASSQDKGPVGGYT
v_gene: TRBV18; j_gene: TRBJ2-7; abundance: many; CDR3aa: ASLRDLAPPYEQY
v_gene: TRBV15; j_gene: TRBJ2-5; abundance: many; CDR3aa: ATSTGYQETQY
v_gene: TRBV12-3/TRBV12-4; j_gene: TRBJ1-1; abundance: many; CDR3aa: ASSFTTEAF
v_gene: TRBV24-1; j_gene: TRBJ2-1; abundance: -; CDR3aa: ATRRKSSYNEQF
v_gene: TRBV28; j_gene: TRBJ2-7; abundance: many; CDR3aa: ASSLTGGRGLYEQY
v_gene: TRBV5-6; j_gene: TRBJ2-5; abundance: -; CDR3aa: ASSPPTTETQY
v_gene: TRBV6-5; j_gene: TRBJ1-5; abundance: many; CDR3aa: ASSYSTGAGNQPQH
v_gene: TRBV10-3; j_gene: TRBJ2-7; abundance: -; CDR3aa: AISESGGTAHEQY
v_gene: TRBV7-6; j_gene: TRBJ2-7; abundance: -; CDR3aa: ASSLLTSGGSYEQY
v_gene: TRBV12-3/TRBV12-4; j_gene: TRBJ1-3; abundance: many; CDR3aa: ASIAPGTSGNTIY
v_gene: TRBV29-1; j_gene: TRBJ2-7; abundance: -; CDR3aa: SVNYRGSYEQY
v_gene: TRBV24-1; j_gene: TRBJ2-2; abundance: many; CDR3aa: ATSAKPNTGELF
v_gene: TRBV4-3; j_gene: TRBJ2-1; abundance: many; CDR3aa: ASSQGIPSGNHEQF
v_gene: TRBV15; j_gene: TRBJ2-1; abundance: many; CDR3aa: ATSRADEDNEQF
v_gene: TRBV28; j_gene: TRBJ1-5; abundance: many; CDR3aa: ASSERTGNQPQH
v_gene: TRBV23-1; j_gene: TRBJ2-1; abundance: few; CDR3aa: ASSQSERVYSYNEQF
v_gene: TRBV20-1; j_gene: TRBJ2-5; abundance: many; CDR3aa: SASLRDTNQETQY
v_gene: TRBV19; j_gene: TRBJ2-5; abundance: -; CDR3aa: ASRQGKETQY
v_gene: TRBV20-1; j_gene: TRBJ2-5; abundance: many; CDR3aa: SAGTSGAGETQY